The source of this TCR beta chain is a study of blood T cell repertoires in COVID-19. Turning to the study itself: T cells, B-cell-depleted T cells, or PBMCs provided the cDNA or gDNA that served as material.

In the original workflow: Reference gene primer amplification gave nucleated cell count estimates. Profiling relied on immunoSEQ multiplex PCR, and the TCRdb table lists in-frame clones only, not all of them. The DNA was the basis for D and trimming; V, J and clone size are from that table. The repertoire holds about 410,000 clones, with about nine tenths as singletons. Material for sequencing was peripheral blood. This TCR derives from a woman aged 40 to 50 with COVID-19, enrolled during active disease.

Here the CDR3 reads CASSSVGRPYGYTF. The CDR3 region has the DNA TGTGCCAGCAGTTCCGTGGGGAGGCCCTATGGCTACACCTTC. This chain uses TRBV6-6 with TRBJ1-2; D gene unclear. Trimming removed 4 bases at V and 4 bases at J, with 13 bases between. The CDR3 runs to 14 residues. In germline, CDR1 is MNHNY, CDR2 SVGAGI (reference sequence).